This T cell receptor beta chain was identified in a study of shared T cell receptors in the human thymus. The method was immunoSEQ multiplex PCR; TCRdb's version includes in-frame clones alone and lacks a portion of them. Of roughly 700,000 clones listed, approximately 87% are singletons. The CDR3 loop spans 15 amino acids. The germline V and J ends were trimmed by 3 bases and 1 base, with 12 bases remaining between them. The germline V gene encodes CDR1 MGHDK and CDR2 SYGVNS. These same records also appear under a second study, on human thymus T cells. As reported in that work: Usage of V and J genes appeared biased in thymic and blood repertoires.

This chain links TRBV25-1 with TRBJ1-1, with D hard to call. Specimen: thymocytes. The receptor was derived from a boy younger than two with a congenital heart defect. In DNA, the CDR3 is TGTGCCAGCAGTGAGGAGGTGGAAGGGAACACTGAAGCTTTCTTT. Protein product: CASSEEVEGNTEAFF.